Detailed here is one T cell receptor (beta chain). The CDR3 loop spans 12 amino acids. Germline V gene lookup returns CDR1 SGHTA and CDR2 FQGNSA. V was cut by 2 bases and J by 10 bases, with 9 bases left in between. This entry belongs to a study of blood T cell repertoires in COVID-19. Study details: Italy, Spain and the United States were the sources of the convalescent and acute COVID-19 samples. PBMCs, B-cell-depleted T cells, or T cells provided the cDNA or gDNA that made up the material.

Original analysis: Amplified reference gene primers provided the basis for estimating nucleated cell counts. Profiling relied on immunoSEQ multiplex PCR, and the TCRdb table lists in-frame clones only, not all of them. That table is the source of V, J and clone size, and D and trimming were worked out from the DNA. The sample holds 80,000 or so clones, approximately 86% seen once. The specimen was peripheral blood. The rearrangement uses TRBV7-2 and TRBJ2-1; D might be TRBD1 (5 bases). The clonotype originates from a woman aged 55-69 years with acute or convalescent COVID-19. CDR3 sequence: CASSLTDREQFF. As DNA, the CDR3 is TGTGCCAGCAGCTTAACAGACAGAGAGCAGTTCTTC. Variable domain in full (rest from reference TRBV7-2 and TRBJ2-1): GAGVSQSPSNKVTEKGKDVELRCDPISGHTALYWYRQSLGQGLEFLIYFQGNSAPDKSGLPSDRFSAERTGGSVSTLTIQRTQQEDSAVYLCASSLTDREQFFGPGTRLTVL.